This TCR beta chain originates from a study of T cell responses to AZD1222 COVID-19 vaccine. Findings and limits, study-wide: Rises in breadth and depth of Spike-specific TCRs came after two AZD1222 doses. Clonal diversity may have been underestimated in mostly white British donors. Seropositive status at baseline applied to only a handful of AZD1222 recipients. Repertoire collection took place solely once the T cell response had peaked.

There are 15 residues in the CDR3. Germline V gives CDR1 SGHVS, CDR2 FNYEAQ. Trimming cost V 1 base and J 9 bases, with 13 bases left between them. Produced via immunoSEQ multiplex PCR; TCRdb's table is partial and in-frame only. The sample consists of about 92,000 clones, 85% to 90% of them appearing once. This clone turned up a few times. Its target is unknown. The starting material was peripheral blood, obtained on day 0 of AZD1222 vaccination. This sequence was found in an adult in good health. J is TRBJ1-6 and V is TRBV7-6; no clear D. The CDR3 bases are TGTGCCAGCAGCTTAGAGGTCGGCAGCATTTCACCCCTCCACTTT. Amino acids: CASSLEVGSISPLHF.